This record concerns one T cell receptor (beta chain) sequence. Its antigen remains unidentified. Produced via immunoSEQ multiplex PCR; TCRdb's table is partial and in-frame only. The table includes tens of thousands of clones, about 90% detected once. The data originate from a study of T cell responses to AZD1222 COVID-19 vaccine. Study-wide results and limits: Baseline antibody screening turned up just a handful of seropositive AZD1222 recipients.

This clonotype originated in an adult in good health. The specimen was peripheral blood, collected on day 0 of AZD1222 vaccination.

DNA for the CDR3: TGTGCCAGCAGCTCGACAGGGTACCCCTATGGCTACACCTTC. Translation: CASSSTGYPYGYTF. The chain carries TRBV6-2 or TRBV6-3 and TRBJ1-2, with TRBD1 matching over 7 bases. After removal of 6 bases from V and 4 bases from J, the junction contained 8 bases not matched to a gene. CDR1 and CDR2 from the germline V gene are MNHEY and SVGEGT. The CDR3 contains 14 residues.